This T cell receptor (beta chain) was sequenced during a study of cytomegalovirus exposure and HLA in healthy donors (TCRdb year 2017). The study in broad terms: An earlier analysis of about 560 of the donors reported around 280 Gb of sequence data and some 110 million unique TCR beta sequences obtained from roughly 180 million T cells. An early release that covered fewer than 800 HLA-typed donors contained about 300 gigabases of sequencing data and tens of millions of unique TCR sequences. Among the roughly 400 genotyped donors, roughly 80% belonged to the genetic ancestry cluster associated with self-reported Caucasian donors. The study aimed to test whether cataloging public T cell receptors could reveal signatures of past pathogen exposure. The T cell repertoires of 666 subjects were profiled by immunosequencing and related to cytomegalovirus serostatus. Besides the first cohort of hundreds of subjects, a separate validation cohort made up of roughly 120 different subjects was used. To predict cytomegalovirus infection status, the study combined high-throughput TCR immunosequencing, statistical association of individual TCRs with disease status, and machine learning. A later analysis re-analyzed previously published TCR beta repertoires from roughly 630 donors and added high-resolution HLA genotyping to study TCR occurrence patterns. In the later analysis, no new phenotypic data were used to find candidate immune exposures; instead, reliance was placed on TCR beta sequences and their occurrence across donors. An earlier analysis of around 580 of the donors used high-throughput TCR beta sequencing to judge whether each TCR beta V gene segment behaved as functional or pseudogenic. Donor age, sex, ethnicity and CMV serostatus were compiled alongside the repertoire data. A later genetic analysis took genome-wide SNP genotypes for 398 of the 666 donors and used that subset as a discovery cohort. All discovery cohort repertoires had been generated on a single sequencing platform. Class I and class II HLA loci were covered by the typing at four-digit resolution. The number of donors typed differed by locus, with roughly 620-630 for A, B, C, DRB1 and DQB1, more than 500 for DQA1, 600 to 610 for DPA1, and some 440 for DPB1. About five DR-DQ haplotypes were treated as single units for association and clustering because of strong linkage in the cohort. Among around 400 genotyped donors of the cohort, an average of about 240,000 unique TCR beta nucleotide sequences was sequenced per donor, of which 15% to 20% were non-productive.

The CDR1 and CDR2 encoded by the germline V gene (reference sequence) are MNHEY and SMNVEV. V is shortened by 2 bases, J by 3 bases, and the region joining them spans 8 bases. The CDR3 runs 13 amino acids, cysteine and phenylalanine included. Left in the record is the CDR3 DNA by itself, 39 bases read in frame from the first base. Study-level results and caveats: For the cohort, immune exposure information was limited to CMV serostatus. Cytomegalovirus status was reported to be diagnosed by the classifier with high specificity and sensitivity in both the original and validation cohorts. A further reported finding was that TCR beta sequences accurately predicted the HLA-A and HLA-B alleles for most subjects in the first cohort. Sequencing depth was assumed to be roughly uniform across donors in the presence/absence analyses, though that assumption may not hold. According to a later analysis, most CMV-associated TCR beta chains appeared to be HLA-restricted, and the HLA associations seemed to be driven largely by CMV exposure. An association between a missense DCLRE1C variant and V-gene and J-gene trimming of TCR beta chains was found in a later genetic analysis and replicated in an independent cohort. A later genetic analysis reported fewer N-insertions in productive TCRs among donors in an Asian-associated ancestry cluster than the roughly 620-donor mean. Because HLA typing was missing for some donors at each locus, association tests included only the typed subset. Most TCR sequences were observed very rarely across donors, whereas some public TCRs were present in many individuals. A cluster of highly shared sequence variants was judged likely to be a technical artifact of the sequencing pipeline. When HLA alleles, especially DR and DQ, strongly co-occurred, attributing TCR associations to individual alleles was difficult. Compared with equally common non-associated chains, HLA-associated TCR beta chains in a later analysis were more clonally expanded and had lower generation probabilities. The earlier analysis of approximately 560 of the donors excluded seventeen rarely observed V segments, including chromosome 9 orphons, because counts were too low. According to the authors, the approach could potentially be generalized to other disease states and immunological phenotypes. Several of the top co-occurrence clusters appeared to be linked to parvovirus B19, influenza, CMV and Epstein-Barr virus, according to a later analysis. The 87-base-pair reads could not distinguish some IMGT-functional V segments, including TRBV6-2 and TRBV6-3, so those segments were excluded. An earlier analysis of approximately 500 of the donors showed that most TCR beta V segments appeared in productive rearrangements either about 90% or about 30% of the time, which broadly matched IMGT annotations. The study listed 170 or so TCR beta chains as associated with cytomegalovirus. According to a later analysis, TCR association rates differed among HLA loci, with DRB1 alleles showing the most associated TCRs and HLA-C alleles showing the fewest. In a later analysis, around 15,000 TCR beta sequences were associated with specific HLA alleles at a false discovery rate of 0.05. In vitro tests confirmed that three of the cytomegalovirus-associated TCR beta chains recognize cytomegalovirus antigens. Only TCR beta chains were sequenced in this cohort, and the absence of alpha or paired-chain data limited detectable features. Correlated functional status among segregating V segments might reflect linkage disequilibrium, but an unknown experimental factor could not be ruled out.

On this clone: No cognate antigen has been identified for it. The record has no base qualities; no much larger clone is one base away.

Preparation of the library involved the immunoSEQ multiplex PCR assay. For the multiplex PCR, a mixture combining 60 forward primers for TCR Vbeta segments and 13 reverse primers for TCR Jbeta segments was used. A multiplex PCR assay on genomic DNA amplified the CDR3 region of rearranged TCR beta genes. The amplified TCR beta libraries were sequenced on the Illumina HiSeq System as 87-base-pair reads. The authors processed their data as follows. In a later analysis, some 80 million unique TCR beta chains were counted across the approximately 620 repertoires, and roughly 11 million of these chains were shared by at least two donors. Raw reads were error-corrected and collapsed into unique sequences by a nearest-neighbor algorithm in which closely related sequences were merged to remove PCR and sequencing errors. To assign V, D and J gene segments, CDR3 sequences were aligned to IMGT reference sequences. For a sequence to be retained, at least a six-nucleotide match to both a V gene segment and a J gene segment was required. A rearrangement was called productive if the CDR3 had no stop codons and remained in frame with V and J, and every other rearrangement was called non-productive. CDR3 was defined by IMGT convention, running from the second conserved V-encoded cysteine to the conserved J-encoded phenylalanine. The earlier analysis of 587 of the donors excluded sequences that lacked an unambiguous match to a single V gene segment. In an earlier analysis of several hundred of the donors, a V segment was called functional when productive rearrangements were above 56.7%, and segregating when the standard deviation between donors exceeded 5%. A statistical classification framework was built to diagnose cytomegalovirus status from the catalog of TCR beta chain sequences. A later analysis assigned V and J genes by comparing TCR nucleotide sequences with IMGT/GENE-DB human TR gene sequences. In a later analysis, CDR3 sequences and most-parsimonious VDJ recombination scenarios were assigned using the TCRdist pipeline. In a later analysis, each TCR beta chain was defined by its CDR3 amino acid sequence together with its V-gene family, and reads without a unique V-gene family were excluded. To address suspected cross-contamination and a sequencing artifact, a later analysis removed approximately 600 highly shared, low-generation-probability nucleotide sequences. For each public chain, a later analysis derived a clonal expansion index from normalized ranks of inferred template counts within each repertoire. Generation probabilities in a later analysis came from a VDJ recombination model fitted to out-of-frame rearrangements, and those results were checked against IGoR. Hypergeometric tests were used in a later analysis to score TCR-TCR, TCR-HLA and TCR-CMV co-occurrence, with a repertoire-size bias correction applied to the TCR pairs. False discovery rates were estimated in a later analysis by permuting HLA or CMV assignments 20 times. A later analysis grouped co-occurring TCRs with DBSCAN, adding TCRdist sequence similarity when clustering within HLA-allele-positive subsets. For co-occurrence clustering, repertoires with fewer than 30,000 or more than 120,000 public chains were excluded, along with 4 to 6 repertoires with anomalous nucleotide sharing. TCRdb re-hosts the immuneACCESS table, in-frame sequences only. Its copies lack some clones; in the studies checked, an unresolved V gene accounts for under half of them, and the cause for the rest is not known. The D gene and trimming were derived from the DNA, and the V and J assignments and clone size from that table. The sample contains 200,000 or so clones, about 72% of them found a single time. The leading ten clones occupy 3.8% of the sample.

The cohort was made up of around 720 healthy bone marrow donors. At the time of sampling, all cohort members were nominally healthy, though unrecorded immune exposures were likely present. The donor was CMV seronegative and was included in the group of a few hundred seronegative cohort members. A peripheral blood sample was provided by each donor, and peripheral blood mononuclear cells were used for TCR beta sequencing. The Qiagen DNeasy Blood Extraction Kit was used to extract genomic DNA from the blood cell samples. The clonotype comes from a male donor in good health and CMV-seronegative. The rearranged chain carries TRBV27 and TRBJ2-7, with TRBD1 tentatively as D gene (6 bases match). The source material was PBMCs. The DNA reads as follows: TGTGCCAGCAGTTTAAACAGGGTCTACGAGCAGTACTTC. The encoded protein is CASSLNRVYEQYF.